Described below is a single T cell receptor (beta chain) sequence and its context. Its antigen remains unknown. Intraepithelial plus lamina propria lymphocytes were released by processing graft tissue. This sample was taken from a study of graft-versus-host responses after intestinal transplantation. In the study overall: Transplantation in recipients was multivisceral, liver-intestinal, or isolated intestinal. Every transplant recipient was induced with anti-thymocyte globulin, then maintained on tacrolimus and steroids for 2 to 4 years. Findings of the study overall: Recipient bone marrow held GvH clones, some seen earlier in ileum or blood. Graft-donor T cell macrochimerism coincided with high graft-versus-host to host-versus-graft clonal ratios in allografts.

The data were produced by immunoSEQ multiplex PCR, yet TCRdb's version contains in-frame clones alone and is incomplete. The sample includes roughly 36,000 clones, 87% seen only once; the top ten take 15% to 20%. The receptor was derived from a human patient who received an intestinal transplant, so some T cells may come from the graft donor. The sample here was ileum tissue, taken more than 200 days after intestinal transplant.

Here the CDR3 DNA reads TGTGCCAGCATCACGTGGGGGGCTGGAAACACTGAAGCTTTCTTT. Its translation: CASITWGAGNTEAFF. The chain uses TRBV5-4 and TRBJ1-1, with a tentative D call TRBD1 (6 bases). Trimming took off 6 bases at V and 2 bases at J, with 17 bases between the two ends. CDR1 is SGHNT, CDR2 YYREEE, per germline (reference sequence). CDR3 length: 15 amino acids.